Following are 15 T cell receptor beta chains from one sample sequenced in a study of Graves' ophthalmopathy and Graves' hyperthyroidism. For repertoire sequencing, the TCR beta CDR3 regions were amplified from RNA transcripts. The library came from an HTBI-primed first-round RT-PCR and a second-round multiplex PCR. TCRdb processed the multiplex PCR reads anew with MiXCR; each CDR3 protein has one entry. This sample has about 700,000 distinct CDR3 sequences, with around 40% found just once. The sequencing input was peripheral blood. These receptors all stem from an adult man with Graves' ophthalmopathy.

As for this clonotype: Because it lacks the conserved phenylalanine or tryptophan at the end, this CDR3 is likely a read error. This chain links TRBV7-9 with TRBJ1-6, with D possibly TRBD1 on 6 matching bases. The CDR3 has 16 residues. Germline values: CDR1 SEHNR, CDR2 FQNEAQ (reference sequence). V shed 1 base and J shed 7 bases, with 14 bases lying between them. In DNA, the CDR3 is TGTGCCAGCAGCTTAGTTGGGGGGCCTGACAATTCACCCCTCCACCTT. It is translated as CASSLVGGPDNSPLHL.

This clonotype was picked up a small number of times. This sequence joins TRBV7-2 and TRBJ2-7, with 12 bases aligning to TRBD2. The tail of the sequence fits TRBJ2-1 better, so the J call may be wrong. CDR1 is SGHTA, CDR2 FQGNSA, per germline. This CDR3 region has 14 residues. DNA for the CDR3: TGTGCCAGCAGAGGACTAGCGGGATACAATGAGCAGTTCTTC. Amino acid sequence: CASRGLAGYNEQFF.

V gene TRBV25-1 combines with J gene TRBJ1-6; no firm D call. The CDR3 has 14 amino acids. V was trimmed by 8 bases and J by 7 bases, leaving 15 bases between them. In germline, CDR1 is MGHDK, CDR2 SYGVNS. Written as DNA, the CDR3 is TGTGCCAGCGTCCACCATAGACCAAATTCACCCCTCCACTTT. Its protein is CASVHHRPNSPLHF. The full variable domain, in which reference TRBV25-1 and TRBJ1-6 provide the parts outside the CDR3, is EADIYQTPRYLVIGTGKKITLECSQTMGHDKMYWYQQDPGMELHLIHYSYGVNSTEKGDLSSESTVSRIRTEHFPLTLESARPSHTSQYLCASVHHRPNSPLHFGNGTRLTVT.

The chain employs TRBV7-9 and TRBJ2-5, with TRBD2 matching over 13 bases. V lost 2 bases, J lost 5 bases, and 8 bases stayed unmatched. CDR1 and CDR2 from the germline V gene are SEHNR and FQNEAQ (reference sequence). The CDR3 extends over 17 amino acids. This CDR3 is CASSLYDAGLAGETQYF. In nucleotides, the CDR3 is TGTGCCAGCAGCTTATATGATGCGGGACTAGCGGGGGAGACCCAGTACTTC.

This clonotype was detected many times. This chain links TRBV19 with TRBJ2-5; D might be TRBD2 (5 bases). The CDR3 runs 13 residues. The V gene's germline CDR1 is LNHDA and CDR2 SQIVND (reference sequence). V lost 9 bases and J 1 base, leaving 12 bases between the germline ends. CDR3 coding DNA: TGTGCCAGCAAGCCTAGCAGCCAAGAGACCCAGTACTTC. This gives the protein CASKPSSQETQYF.

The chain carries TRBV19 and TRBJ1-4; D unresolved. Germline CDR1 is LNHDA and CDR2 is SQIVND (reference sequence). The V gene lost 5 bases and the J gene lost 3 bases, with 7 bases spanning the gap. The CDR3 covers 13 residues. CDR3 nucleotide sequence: TGTGCCAGTAGTTCTCAGTCTAATGAAAAACTGTTTTTT. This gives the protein CASSSQSNEKLFF.

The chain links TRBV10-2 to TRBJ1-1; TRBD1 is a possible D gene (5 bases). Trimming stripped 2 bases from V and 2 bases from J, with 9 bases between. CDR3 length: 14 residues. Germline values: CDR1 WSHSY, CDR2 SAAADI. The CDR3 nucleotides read TGCGCCAGCAGTGAGAGGGACGGCAACACTGAAGCTTTCTTT. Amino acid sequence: CASSERDGNTEAFF.

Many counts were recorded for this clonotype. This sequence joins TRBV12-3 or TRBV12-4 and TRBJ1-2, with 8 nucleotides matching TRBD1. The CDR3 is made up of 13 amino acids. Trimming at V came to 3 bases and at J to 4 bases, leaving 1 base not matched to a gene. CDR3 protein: CASSFTGGYGYTF. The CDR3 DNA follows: TGTGCCAGCAGTTTCACAGGGGGCTATGGCTACACCTTC.

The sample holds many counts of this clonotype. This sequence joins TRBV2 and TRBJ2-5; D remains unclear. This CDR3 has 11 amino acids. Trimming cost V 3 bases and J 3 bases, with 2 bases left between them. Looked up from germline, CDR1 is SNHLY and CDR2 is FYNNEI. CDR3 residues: CASSDEETQYF. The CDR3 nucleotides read TGTGCCAGCAGTGACGAAGAGACCCAGTACTTC.

Written as DNA, the CDR3 is TGTGCCAGCAGCGTATCGGGGGACCGCTTACCCCTCCACTTT. It is translated as CASSVSGDRLPLHF. The chain joins TRBV9 to TRBJ1-6; a weak D match, TRBD1 (5 bases). CDR3 length: 14 residues. From germline, CDR1 is SGDLS and CDR2 YYNGEE. V dropped 1 base and J dropped 12 bases, with 14 bases sitting between them.

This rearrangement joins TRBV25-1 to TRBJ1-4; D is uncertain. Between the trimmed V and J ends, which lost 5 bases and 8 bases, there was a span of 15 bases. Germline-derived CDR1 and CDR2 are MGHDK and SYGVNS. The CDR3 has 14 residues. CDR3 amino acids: CASSFGLTSEKLFF. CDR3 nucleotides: TGTGCCAGCAGTTTTGGGCTGACTAGCGAAAAACTGTTTTTT.

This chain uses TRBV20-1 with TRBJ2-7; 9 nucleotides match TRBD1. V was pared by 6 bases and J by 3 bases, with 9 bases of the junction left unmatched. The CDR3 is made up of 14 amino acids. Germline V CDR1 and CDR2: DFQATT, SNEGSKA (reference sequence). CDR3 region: CSASGTGIFYEQYF. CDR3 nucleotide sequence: TGCAGTGCCTCCGGGACAGGGATCTTCTACGAGCAGTACTTC.

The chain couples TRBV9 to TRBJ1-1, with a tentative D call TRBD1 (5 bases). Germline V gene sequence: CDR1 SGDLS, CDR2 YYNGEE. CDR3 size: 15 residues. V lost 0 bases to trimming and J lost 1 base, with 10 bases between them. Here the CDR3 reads CASSVERGGNTEAFF. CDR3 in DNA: TGTGCCAGCAGCGTAGAGCGGGGGGGGAACACTGAAGCTTTCTTT.

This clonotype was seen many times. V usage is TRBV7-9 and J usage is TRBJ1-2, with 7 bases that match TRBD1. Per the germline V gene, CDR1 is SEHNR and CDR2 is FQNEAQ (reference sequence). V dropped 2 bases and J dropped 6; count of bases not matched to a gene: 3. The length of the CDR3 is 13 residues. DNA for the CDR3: TGTGCCAGCAGCTTAACAGGGGTTAATGGCTACACCTTC. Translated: CASSLTGVNGYTF.

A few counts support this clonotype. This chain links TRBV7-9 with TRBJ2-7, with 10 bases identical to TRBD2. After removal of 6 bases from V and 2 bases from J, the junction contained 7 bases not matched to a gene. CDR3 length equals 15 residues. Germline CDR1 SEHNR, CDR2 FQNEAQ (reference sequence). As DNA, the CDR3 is TGTGCCAGCAGTACCGGGACTAGCGACCCCTACGAGCAGTACTTC. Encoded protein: CASSTGTSDPYEQYF.